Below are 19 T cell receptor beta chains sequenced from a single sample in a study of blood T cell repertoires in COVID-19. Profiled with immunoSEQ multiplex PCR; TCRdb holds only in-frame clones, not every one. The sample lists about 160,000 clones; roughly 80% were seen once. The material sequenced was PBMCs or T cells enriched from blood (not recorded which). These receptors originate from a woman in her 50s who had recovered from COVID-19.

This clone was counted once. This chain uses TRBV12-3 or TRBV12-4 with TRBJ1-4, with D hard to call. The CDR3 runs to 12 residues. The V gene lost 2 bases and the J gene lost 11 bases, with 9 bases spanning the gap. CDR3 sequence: CASSLSVRKLFF. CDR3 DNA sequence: TGTGCCAGCAGTTTATCGGTGAGGAAACTGTTTTTT.

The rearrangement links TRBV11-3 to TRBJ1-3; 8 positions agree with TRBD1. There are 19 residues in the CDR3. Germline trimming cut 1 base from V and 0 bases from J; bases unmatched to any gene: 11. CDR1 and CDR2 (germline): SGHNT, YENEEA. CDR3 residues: CASSLGLPGQASSGNTIYF. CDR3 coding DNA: TGTGCCAGCAGCTTAGGCCTCCCGGGACAGGCCTCCTCTGGAAACACCATATATTTT.

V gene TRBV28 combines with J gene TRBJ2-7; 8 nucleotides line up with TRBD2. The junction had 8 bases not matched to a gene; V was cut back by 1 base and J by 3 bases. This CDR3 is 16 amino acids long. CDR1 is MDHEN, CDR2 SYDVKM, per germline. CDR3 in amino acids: CASSLYGGSGIYEQYF. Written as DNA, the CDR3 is TGTGCCAGCAGTTTATATGGAGGTAGCGGGATCTACGAGCAGTACTTC.

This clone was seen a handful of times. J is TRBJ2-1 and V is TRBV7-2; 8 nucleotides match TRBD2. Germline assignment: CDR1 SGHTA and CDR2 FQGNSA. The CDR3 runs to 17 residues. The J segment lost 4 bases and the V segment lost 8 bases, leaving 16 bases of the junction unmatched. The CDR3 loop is CASPVRAGGSPYNEQFF. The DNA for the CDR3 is TGTGCCAGCCCCGTGAGGGCGGGAGGTTCCCCTTACAATGAGCAGTTCTTC. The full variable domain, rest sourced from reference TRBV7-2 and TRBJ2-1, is GAGVSQSPSNKVTEKGKDVELRCDPISGHTALYWYRQSLGQGLEFLIYFQGNSAPDKSGLPSDRFSAERTGGSVSTLTIQRTQQEDSAVYLCASPVRAGGSPYNEQFFGPGTRLTVL.

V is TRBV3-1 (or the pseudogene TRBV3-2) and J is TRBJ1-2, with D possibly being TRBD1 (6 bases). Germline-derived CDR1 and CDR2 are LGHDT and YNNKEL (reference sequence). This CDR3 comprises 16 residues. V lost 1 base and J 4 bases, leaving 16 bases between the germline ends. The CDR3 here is CASSQGGGGRSYGYTF. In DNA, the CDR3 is TGTGCCAGCAGCCAAGGGGGAGGGGGTAGATCCTATGGCTACACCTTC.

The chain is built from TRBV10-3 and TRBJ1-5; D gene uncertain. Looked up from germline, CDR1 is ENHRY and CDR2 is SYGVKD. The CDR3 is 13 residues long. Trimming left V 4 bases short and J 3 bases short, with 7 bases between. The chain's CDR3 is CAISGAHNQPQHF. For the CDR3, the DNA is TGTGCCATCAGTGGGGCTCACAATCAGCCCCAGCATTTT.

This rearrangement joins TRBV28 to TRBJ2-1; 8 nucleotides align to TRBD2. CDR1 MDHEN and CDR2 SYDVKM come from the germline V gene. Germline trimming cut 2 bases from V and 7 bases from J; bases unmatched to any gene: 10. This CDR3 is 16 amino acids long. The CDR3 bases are TGTGCCAGCAGTTTACGATTCGGGAGGGCCCTGAATGAGCAGTTCTTC. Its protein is CASSLRFGRALNEQFF.

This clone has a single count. CDR3 DNA: TGTGCCAGCTCACCAATCGGGACTAGCGGAGCACTTGAGCAGTTCTTC. It is translated as CASSPIGTSGALEQFF. The chain recombines TRBV18 with TRBJ2-1; 11 bases align to TRBD2. Trimming removed 2 bases from V and 9 bases from J; junction bases left unmatched: 9. CDR3 length equals 16 residues. Germline V gene sequence: CDR1 KGHSH, CDR2 LQKENI. Filled out from reference TRBV18 and TRBJ2-1, the complete variable domain reads NAGVMQNPRHLVRRRGQEARLRCSPMKGHSHVYWYRQLPEEGLKFMVYLQKENIIDESGMPKERFSAEFPKEGPSILRIQQVVRGDSAAYFCASSPIGTSGALEQFFGPGTRLTVL.

CDR3 sequence reads: CASSSQGALTEAFF. DNA for the CDR3: TGTGCCAGCAGCTCCCAGGGGGCGCTTACTGAAGCTTTCTTT. The chain combines TRBV7-2 with TRBJ1-1, with 8 positions matching TRBD1. The CDR3 is made up of 14 amino acids. Germline lookup yields CDR1 SGHTA and CDR2 FQGNSA. Losses at the gene ends were 4 bases for V and 5 bases for J; bases not matched to a gene: 6.

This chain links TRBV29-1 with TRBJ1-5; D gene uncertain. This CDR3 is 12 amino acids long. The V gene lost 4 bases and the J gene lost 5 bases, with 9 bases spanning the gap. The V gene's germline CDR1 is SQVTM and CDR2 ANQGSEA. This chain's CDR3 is CSVGYKDQPQHF. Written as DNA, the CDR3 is TGCAGCGTTGGTTACAAAGATCAGCCCCAGCATTTT.

CDR3 residues: CASSFPGGAGSGYTF. DNA for the CDR3: TGTGCCAGCAGCTTTCCTGGCGGGGCCGGCTCTGGCTACACCTTC. The chain is built from TRBV5-4 and TRBJ1-2; D is perhaps TRBD1 (5 bases). The CDR3 has 15 amino acids. Germline assignment: CDR1 SGHNT and CDR2 YYREEE (reference sequence). V lost 2 bases and J lost 7, with 18 bases in between.

DNA of the CDR3: TGTGCCAGCAGCCAAGATGGTCGGCTAGCGGGAGGAGAGAGAAAAGAGACCCAGTACTTC. Translating it yields CASSQDGRLAGGERKETQYF. The chain couples TRBV3-1 (or the pseudogene TRBV3-2) to TRBJ2-5; 11 bases are shared with TRBD2. The germline V gene has CDR1 LGHDT and CDR2 YNNKEL (reference sequence). The CDR3 sequence is 20 residues long. Trimming cost V 0 bases and J 3 bases; bases outside gene matches: 15.

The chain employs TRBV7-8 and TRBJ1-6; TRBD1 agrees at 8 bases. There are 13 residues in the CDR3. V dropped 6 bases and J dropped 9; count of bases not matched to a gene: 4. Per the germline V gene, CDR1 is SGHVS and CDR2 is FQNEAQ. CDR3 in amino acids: CASRTGVGSPLHF. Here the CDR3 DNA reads TGTGCCAGCAGGACAGGGGTGGGTTCACCCCTCCACTTT. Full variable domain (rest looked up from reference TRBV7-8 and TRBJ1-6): GAGVSQSPRYKVAKRGQDVALRCDPISGHVSLFWYQQALGQGPEFLTYFQNEAQLDKSGLPSDRFFAERPEGSVSTLKIQRTQQEDSAVYLCASRTGVGSPLHFGNGTRLTVT.

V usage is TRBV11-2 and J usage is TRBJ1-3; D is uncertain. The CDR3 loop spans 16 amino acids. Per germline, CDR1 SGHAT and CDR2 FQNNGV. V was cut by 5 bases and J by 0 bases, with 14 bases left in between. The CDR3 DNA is TGTGCCAGCAGCCCAAAAGGTGGAGTCTCTGGAAACACCATATATTTT. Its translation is CASSPKGGVSGNTIYF.

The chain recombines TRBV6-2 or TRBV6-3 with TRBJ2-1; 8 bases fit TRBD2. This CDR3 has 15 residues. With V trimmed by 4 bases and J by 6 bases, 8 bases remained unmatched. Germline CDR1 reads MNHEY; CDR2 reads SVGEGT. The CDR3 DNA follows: TGTGCCAGCAGTTCAAGGAGCGGGGGAGGCAATGAGCAGTTCTTC. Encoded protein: CASSSRSGGGNEQFF.

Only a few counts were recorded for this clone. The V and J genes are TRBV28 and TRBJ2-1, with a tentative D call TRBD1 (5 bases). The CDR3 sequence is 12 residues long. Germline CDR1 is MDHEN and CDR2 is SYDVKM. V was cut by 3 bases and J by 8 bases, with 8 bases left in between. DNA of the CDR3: TGTGCCAGCAGTTTGACAGTGCATGAGCAGTTCTTC. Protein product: CASSLTVHEQFF.

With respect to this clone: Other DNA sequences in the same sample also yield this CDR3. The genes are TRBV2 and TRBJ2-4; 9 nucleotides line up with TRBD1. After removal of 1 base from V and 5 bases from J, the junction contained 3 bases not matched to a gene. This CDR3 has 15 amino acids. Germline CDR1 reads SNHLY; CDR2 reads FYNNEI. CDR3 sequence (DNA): TGTGCCAGCAGTGAAGGGACAGGGGTTGAAAACATTCAGTACTTC. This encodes CASSEGTGVENIQYF.

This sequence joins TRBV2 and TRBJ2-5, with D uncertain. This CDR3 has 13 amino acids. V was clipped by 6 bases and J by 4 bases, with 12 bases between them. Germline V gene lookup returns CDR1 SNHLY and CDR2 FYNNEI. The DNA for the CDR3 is TGTGCCAGCAGGGCGGAGATTTCAGAGACCCAGTACTTC. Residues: CASRAEISETQYF.

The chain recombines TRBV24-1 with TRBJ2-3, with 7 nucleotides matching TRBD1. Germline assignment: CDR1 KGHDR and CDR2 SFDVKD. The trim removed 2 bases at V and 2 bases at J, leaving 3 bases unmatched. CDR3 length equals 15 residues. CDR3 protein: CATSDSDRATDTQYF. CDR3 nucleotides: TGTGCCACCAGTGATTCCGACAGGGCCACAGATACGCAGTATTTT.